The next 23 T cell receptor beta chains were all read from a single sample in a study of identical twins. TCRdb re-analysed the 5' RACE reads in MiXCR, keeping a single row per CDR3 protein. This sample has about 550,000 distinct CDR3 sequences; 20% to 25% occur once, and the top ten carry more than 0.4%. The same sample was also used in a study of yellow fever vaccine responses in identical twins.

Sequencing was done on a sample of CD4+ T cells sorted from blood. The receptor source for this set is a woman in her late teens or twenties in good health.

The V and J genes are TRBV5-1 and TRBJ1-2; no reliable D call. From germline, CDR1 is SGHRS and CDR2 YFSETQ. Trimming left V 0 bases short and J 0 bases short, with 6 bases between. The CDR3 extends over 14 amino acids. The CDR3 nucleotides read TGCGCCAGCAGCTTGGCCAGTGCTAACTATGGCTACACCTTC. Translating it yields CASSLASANYGYTF.

In this sample, this clonotype turned up a few times. The genes are TRBV2 and TRBJ2-7; TRBD1 agrees at 8 bases. The CDR3 covers 14 residues. Per the germline V gene, CDR1 is SNHLY and CDR2 is FYNNEI. Trimming removed 6 bases from V and 2 bases from J; junction bases left unmatched: 6. CDR3 nucleotides: TGTGCCAGCAGGGATACAGGGGGTCCCTACGAGCAGTACGTC. Its protein is CASRDTGGPYEQYV.

The V and J genes are TRBV27 and TRBJ1-4, with D possibly TRBD1 on 6 matching bases. CDR3 size: 15 residues. Trimming stripped 0 bases from V and 1 base from J, with 6 bases between. The germline CDR1 and CDR2 sequences are MNHEY and SMNVEV (reference sequence). The CDR3 loop is CASSLSGQTNEKLFF. The CDR3 DNA reads as TGTGCCAGCAGTTTATCGGGACAAACTAATGAAAAACTGTTTTTT.

This clonotype has a handful of counts. The chain links TRBV12-3 or TRBV12-4 to TRBJ1-2; 9 nucleotides agree with TRBD1. The CDR3 totals 15 residues. The ends lost 4 bases at V and 2 bases at J; junction bases unmatched: 5. This CDR3 is CASSWTGTGNYGYTF. In DNA form, the CDR3 reads TGTGCCAGCAGTTGGACCGGGACAGGGAACTATGGCTACACCTTC.

This clonotype was detected many times. J is TRBJ2-1 and V is TRBV14; 8 bases agree with TRBD2. Germline CDR1 SGHDN, CDR2 FVKESK. V dropped 1 base and J dropped 2; count of bases not matched to a gene: 1. The CDR3 has 15 amino acids. CDR3 nucleotide sequence: TGTGCCAGCAGCCAAGTAGCGGGGACCTACAATGAGCAGTTCTTC. Amino acid sequence: CASSQVAGTYNEQFF.

The chain has TRBV24-1 and TRBJ2-1, with D maybe TRBD2 (6 bases). The CDR3 has 16 amino acids. The germline V gene has CDR1 KGHDR and CDR2 SFDVKD. Trimming took 2 bases from V and 4 from J, leaving 14 bases between them. CDR3 sequence (DNA): TGTGCCACCAGTGATTCCCCGCGGGATAAATACAATGAGCAGTTCTTC. This codes for CATSDSPRDKYNEQFF.

The count of this clonotype is one. The chain joins TRBV28 to TRBJ2-3, with D unclear. Germline V gene lookup returns CDR1 MDHEN and CDR2 SYDVKM. With 2 bases removed from V and 1 base from J, the gap between germline ends came to 13 bases. CDR3 length: 16 residues. The CDR3 is CASSLGVGLRTDTQYF. The CDR3 nucleotides read TGTGCCAGCAGTTTAGGCGTCGGGCTGCGCACAGATACGCAGTATTTT.

This clonotype was picked up a small number of times. J is TRBJ2-2 and V is TRBV18; 9 bases agree with TRBD2. The CDR3 totals 19 residues. V was pared by 0 bases and J by 1 base, with 9 bases of the junction left unmatched. From germline, CDR1 is KGHSH and CDR2 LQKENI. CDR3 protein: CASSPPNRLAGQNTGELFF. The DNA for the CDR3 is TGTGCCAGCTCACCACCCAACCGGCTAGCGGGGCAGAACACCGGGGAGCTGTTTTTT.

Details on this clonotype: Sequence at one end of the junction differs from germline and may be a read error. This chain links TRBV12-3 or TRBV12-4 with TRBJ2-1; D gene unclear. This CDR3 has 15 amino acids. CDR3 DNA: TGTGCCAGCAGTTTTGGGAACCCCTCCTACAATGAGCAGCTCTTC. Its translation is CASSFGNPSYNEQLF.

Turning to this clonotype: A much larger clone differs from this one at a single base, so this may be a read error. The chain links TRBV3-1 to TRBJ2-2; unclear D gene. Germline V gene sequence: CDR1 LGHDT, CDR2 YNNKEL (reference sequence). This CDR3 is built from 15 residues. The CDR3 nucleotides read TGTGCCAGCTGCCAAGGTGTCGGAGTTTCTGGGGAGCTGTTTTTT. This encodes CASCQGVGVSGELFF.

This clonotype was seen only a few times. The chain uses TRBV20-1 and TRBJ2-1, with 9 bases aligning to TRBD2. V shed 4 bases and J 8 bases; nucleotides not matched to a gene: 3. The CDR3 contains 12 residues. Per the germline V gene, CDR1 is DFQATT and CDR2 is SNEGSKA (reference sequence). The CDR3 region has the DNA TGCAGTGCTATTAGCGGGGGAGATGAGCAGTTCTTC. Its translation is CSAISGGDEQFF.

The chain couples TRBV5-1 to TRBJ2-5; D may be TRBD1 (5 bases). CDR1 SGHRS and CDR2 YFSETQ come from the germline V gene. The CDR3 consists of 14 residues. Trimming left V 4 bases short and J 2 bases short, with 12 bases between. The CDR3 region is CASSPRTSQETQYF. The CDR3 DNA reads TGCGCCAGCAGCCCAAGGACATCACAAGAGACCCAGTACTTC.

V gene TRBV12-3 or TRBV12-4 combines with J gene TRBJ1-3; 7 nucleotides match TRBD1. The length of the CDR3 is 15 residues. Trimming cost V 3 bases and J 2 bases; bases outside gene matches: 4. As DNA, the CDR3 is TGTGCCAGCAGTTTTAGGGGGCTTCCTGGAAACACCATATATTTT. This sequence encodes CASSFRGLPGNTIYF.

This clonotype came up a few times. This chain uses TRBV12-3 or TRBV12-4 with TRBJ2-2, with D possibly being TRBD2 (5 bases). The CDR3 spans 14 residues. V lost 6 bases and J 5 bases, leaving 13 bases between the germline ends. CDR3 protein: CASRTPRETGELFF. The CDR3 DNA reads as TGTGCCAGCAGAACTCCTCGGGAAACCGGGGAGCTGTTTTTT.

This clonotype was seen a handful of times. The V and J genes are TRBV5-5 and TRBJ2-3; D is uncertain. Germline lookup yields CDR1 SGHKS and CDR2 YYEKEE (reference sequence). This CDR3 is built from 15 residues. Trimming took 1 base from V and 6 from J, leaving 15 bases between them. CDR3 sequence: CASSLLAQAPDTQYF. In nucleotides, the CDR3 is TGTGCCAGCAGCTTGCTGGCGCAAGCCCCCGATACGCAGTATTTT. Complete variable domain (other parts from reference TRBV5-5 and TRBJ2-3): DAGVTQSPTHLIKTRGQQVTLRCSPISGHKSVSWYQQVLGQGPQFIFQYYEKEERGRGNFPDRFSARQFPNYSSELNVNALLLGDSALYLCASSLLAQAPDTQYFGPGTRLTVL.

For this clonotype: This CDR3 fails to terminate in the conserved phenylalanine or tryptophan, so it likely reflects a read error. The DNA is omitted, as the CDR3 cannot be located on it reliably, and the CDR3 follows TCRdb's listing. The chain links TRBV7-9 to TRBJ2-1; the table's D call, TRBD1, was not checked against the DNA. The CDR3 is 13 amino acids long, termini counted. Germline CDR1 and CDR2: SEHNR and FQNEAQ (reference sequence). This chain's CDR3 is CASSPRNRGGSAI.

V gene TRBV12-3 or TRBV12-4 combines with J gene TRBJ2-3, with a possible D match to TRBD2 (7 bases). This CDR3 contains 16 residues. With 7 bases removed from V and 4 bases from J, the gap between germline ends came to 21 bases. The CDR3 sequence is CASTWGGGVVADTQYF. As DNA, the CDR3 is TGTGCCAGCACCTGGGGGGGGGGCGTTGTGGCAGATACGCAGTATTTT.

V gene TRBV28 combines with J gene TRBJ2-6; D possibly corresponds to TRBD2 (5 bases). Trimming left V 6 bases short and J 0 bases short, with 12 bases between. The V gene's germline CDR1 is MDHEN and CDR2 SYDVKM. This CDR3 region has 16 residues. CDR3 DNA: TGTGCCAGCAGGAAGGACGGAGGCTCTGGGGCCAACGTCCTGACTTTC. This encodes CASRKDGGSGANVLTF.

The table lists this clonotype with a few counts. The genes are TRBV5-1 and TRBJ1-6; 10 nucleotides agree with TRBD1. Looked up from germline, CDR1 is SGHRS and CDR2 is YFSETQ. The V and J ends lost 3 bases and 8 bases, in that order; junction bases with no gene match: 5. This CDR3 comprises 15 residues. In DNA, the CDR3 is TGCGCCAGCAGCTGGGGGGACAGGGGTGATTCACCCCTCCACTTT. It translates to CASSWGDRGDSPLHF.

The gene calls are TRBV12-3 or TRBV12-4 and TRBJ2-1; weak D call: TRBD1 (6 bases). This CDR3 has 16 residues. The V end lost 7 bases, the J end lost 0 bases, and 16 bases lay between the germline ends. The CDR3 coding sequence is TGTGCCAGCACCCGATCTCAGGGGAACTCCTACAATGAGCAGTTCTTC. It is translated as CASTRSQGNSYNEQFF.

The chain has TRBV4-1 and TRBJ2-1; D unresolved. Per the germline V gene, CDR1 is MGHRA and CDR2 is YSYEKL. V lost 1 base, J lost 4 bases, and 14 bases lay in between. The CDR3 consists of 16 residues. The CDR3 coding sequence is TGCGCCAGCAGCCAAGCCCCCGCACCCGAATACAATGAGCAGTTCTTC. Protein product: CASSQAPAPEYNEQFF.

This clonotype was counted a few times. CDR3 nucleotide sequence: TGTGCCAGCAGCTTAGATTTCTTAGCGGGAGGGCTCCAAGAGACCCAGTACTTC. It specifies CASSLDFLAGGLQETQYF. This chain links TRBV11-2 with TRBJ2-5, with 11 bases fitting TRBD2. Germline-derived CDR1 and CDR2 are SGHAT and FQNNGV. Unmatched junction bases numbered 7, after V lost 0 bases and J lost 1 base. This CDR3 is 18 amino acids long.

The chain joins TRBV20-1 to TRBJ2-1; either TRBD1 or TRBD2 may fit D (5 bases each). Germline V gives CDR1 DFQATT, CDR2 SNEGSKA (reference sequence). This CDR3 contains 13 residues. V dropped 3 bases and J dropped 1 base, with 7 bases sitting between them. The CDR3 is CSASGASYNEQFF. The DNA for the CDR3 is TGCAGTGCTAGCGGGGCGTCCTACAATGAGCAGTTCTTC.